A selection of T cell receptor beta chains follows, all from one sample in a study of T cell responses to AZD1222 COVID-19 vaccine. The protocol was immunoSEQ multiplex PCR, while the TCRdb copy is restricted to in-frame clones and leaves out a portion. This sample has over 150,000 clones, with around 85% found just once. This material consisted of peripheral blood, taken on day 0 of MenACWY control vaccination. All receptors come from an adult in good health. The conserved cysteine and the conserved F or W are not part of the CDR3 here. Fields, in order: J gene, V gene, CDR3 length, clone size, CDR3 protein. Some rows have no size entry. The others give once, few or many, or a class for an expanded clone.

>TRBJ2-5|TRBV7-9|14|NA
ASKATAGPPKRPQY
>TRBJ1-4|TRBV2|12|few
ASSENRENEKLF
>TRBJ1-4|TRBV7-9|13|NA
ASSLLGGTNEKLF
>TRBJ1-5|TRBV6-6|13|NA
ASSYSGGSNQPQH
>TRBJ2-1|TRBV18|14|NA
ASSRISQGYYNEQF
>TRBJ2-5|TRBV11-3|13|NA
ASSFVAGVLPVQY
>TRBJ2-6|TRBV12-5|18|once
ASGLPPPGNILSGANVLT
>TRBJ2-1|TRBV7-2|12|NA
ASSSSGAYNEQF
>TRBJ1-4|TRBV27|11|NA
ASTLGLGEKLF
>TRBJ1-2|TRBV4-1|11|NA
ASSQEPGRGYT
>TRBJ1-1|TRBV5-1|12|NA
ASSFSGVNTEAF
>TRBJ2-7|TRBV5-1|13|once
ASSPRGGDRVEQY
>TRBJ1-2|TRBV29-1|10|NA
SVAQRIYGYT
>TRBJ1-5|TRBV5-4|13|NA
ASSTQGNGNQPQH
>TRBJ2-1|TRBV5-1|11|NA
ASSPGGGNEQF
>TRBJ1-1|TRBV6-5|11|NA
ASRGTGGGEAF
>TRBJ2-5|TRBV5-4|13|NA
ASSPNSGRQETQY
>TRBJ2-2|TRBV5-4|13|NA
ASSRDSLFTGELF
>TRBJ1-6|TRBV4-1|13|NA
ASSQEAGSNSPLH
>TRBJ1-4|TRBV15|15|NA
ATSRGGGYRADEKLF
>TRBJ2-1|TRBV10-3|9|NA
AIFGGDLKF
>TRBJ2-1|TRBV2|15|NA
ASSATKDWMTEDEQF
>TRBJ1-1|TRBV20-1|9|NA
SAPGDTEAF
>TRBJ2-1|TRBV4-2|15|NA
ASSQDAGTGVYNEQF
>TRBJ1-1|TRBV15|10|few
ATSGSNTEAF
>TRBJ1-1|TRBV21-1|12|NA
ASSKAKRAEEAF
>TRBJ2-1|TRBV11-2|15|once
ASSLGTSGRVYNEQF
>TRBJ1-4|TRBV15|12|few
ATSPGQGGEKLF
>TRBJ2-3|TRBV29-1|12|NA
SVASGPSQGTQY
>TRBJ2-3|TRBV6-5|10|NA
ASSRTEDTQY
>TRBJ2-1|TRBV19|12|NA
ASSWTVLRHEQF